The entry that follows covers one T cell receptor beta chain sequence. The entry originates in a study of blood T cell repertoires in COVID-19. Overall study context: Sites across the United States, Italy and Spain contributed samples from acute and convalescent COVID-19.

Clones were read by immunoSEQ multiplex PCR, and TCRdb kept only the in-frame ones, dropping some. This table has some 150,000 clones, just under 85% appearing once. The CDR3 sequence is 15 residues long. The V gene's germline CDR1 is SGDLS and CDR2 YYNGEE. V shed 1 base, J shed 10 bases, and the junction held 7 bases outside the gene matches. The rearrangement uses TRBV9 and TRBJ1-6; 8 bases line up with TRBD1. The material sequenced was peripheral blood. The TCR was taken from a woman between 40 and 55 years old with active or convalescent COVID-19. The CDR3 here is CASSVLGQGNSPLHF. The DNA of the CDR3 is TGTGCCAGCAGCGTACTCGGACAGGGAAACTCACCCCTCCACTTT.